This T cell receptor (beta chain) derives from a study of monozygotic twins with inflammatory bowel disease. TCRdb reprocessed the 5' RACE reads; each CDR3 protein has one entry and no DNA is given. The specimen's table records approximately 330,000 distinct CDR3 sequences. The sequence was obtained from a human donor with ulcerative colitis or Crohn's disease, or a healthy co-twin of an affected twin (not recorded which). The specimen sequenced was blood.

CDR3 amino acids: CASRGIGHNEQFF. J is TRBJ2-1 and V is TRBV11-2; no DNA is available, so the TRBD1 call from TCRdb remains unchecked. The CDR3 is 13 amino acids. Per germline, CDR1 SGHAT and CDR2 FQNNGV.